The 26 T cell receptor beta chains listed next were all sequenced from one sample in a study of cytomegalovirus exposure and HLA in healthy donors. The primer mix had 60 Vbeta and 13 Jbeta primers. Clones were read by immunoSEQ multiplex PCR, and TCRdb kept only the in-frame ones, dropping some. The repertoire includes around 130,000 clones, about 62% of them detected once, and roughly 8.6% sits in the top ten. The specimen was PBMCs. These receptor sequences come from a woman aged 35 to 49 in good health and CMV-seropositive.

The gene calls are TRBV6-1 and TRBJ1-5, with 8 positions matching TRBD1. Germline V gene lookup returns CDR1 MNHNS and CDR2 SASEGT. The CDR3 has 14 amino acids. The junction had 6 bases not matched to a gene; V was cut back by 4 bases and J by 7 bases. The CDR3 spells CASSVTGGKQPQHF. In DNA, the CDR3 is TGTGCCAGCAGTGTAACAGGGGGAAAGCAGCCCCAGCATTTT.

The CDR3 is CASSLEPGLEAYEQYF. CDR3 bases: TGCGCCAGCAGCCTTGAACCGGGACTAGAGGCCTACGAGCAGTACTTC. This chain connects TRBV4-1 to TRBJ2-7; 8 nucleotides match TRBD2. The CDR3 covers 16 residues. V was clipped by 4 bases and J by 2 bases; unmatched bases: 10. Germline CDR1 and CDR2: MGHRA and YSYEKL.

There are a few counts of this clone. The chain combines TRBV5-1 with TRBJ1-1; the match to TRBD1 covers 8 bases. Germline V gene lookup returns CDR1 SGHRS and CDR2 YFSETQ. V was clipped by 4 bases and J by 8 bases; unmatched bases: 4. CDR3 length: 12 residues. This CDR3 reads CASSPDRAEAFF. CDR3 in DNA: TGCGCCAGCAGCCCGGACAGGGCAGAAGCTTTCTTT. Full variable domain (rest looked up from reference TRBV5-1 and TRBJ1-1): KAGVTQTPRYLIKTRGQQVTLSCSPISGHRSVSWYQQTPGQGLQFLFEYFSETQRNKGNFPGRFSGRQFSNSRSEMNVSTLELGDSALYLCASSPDRAEAFFGQGTRLTVV.

The V gene is TRBV5-4, the J gene TRBJ2-5, with 7 bases fitting TRBD2. Unmatched junction bases numbered 6, after V lost 0 bases and J lost 1 base. The germline CDR1 and CDR2 sequences are SGHNT and YYREEE (reference sequence). The CDR3 contains 16 residues. The CDR3 here is CASSLDLAELQETQYF. The CDR3 DNA sequence: TGTGCCAGCAGCTTGGACCTAGCGGAACTCCAAGAGACCCAGTACTTC.

The rearrangement links TRBV7-2 to TRBJ2-7; 8 nucleotides match TRBD1. J gave up 6 bases and V 5 bases, and 6 bases lay outside the gene matches. The V gene's germline CDR1 is SGHTA and CDR2 FQGNSA. CDR3 size: 13 residues. As DNA, the CDR3 is TGTGCCAGCAGCCTCGGGACAGGAGGCGAGCAGTACTTC. Protein: CASSLGTGGEQYF.

In its sample, this clone was seen a few times. V usage is TRBV2 and J usage is TRBJ1-2; 8 nucleotides line up with TRBD1. Trimming cost V 7 bases and J 7 bases; bases outside gene matches: 11. The CDR3 runs to 14 residues. Germline assignment: CDR1 SNHLY and CDR2 FYNNEI. The CDR3 DNA follows: TGTGCCAGCACTCTAGGACAGGGAAGAAGTGGCTACACCTTC. Its translation: CASTLGQGRSGYTF.

The rearrangement links TRBV5-6 to TRBJ1-1; D remains unclear. The V end was cut by 0 bases, the J end by 2 bases, with 8 bases between. Germline-derived CDR1 and CDR2 are SGHDT and YYEEEE. The CDR3 runs 14 residues. CDR3 sequence reads: CASSLVQRNTEAFF. CDR3 in DNA: TGTGCCAGCAGCTTGGTACAGAGAAACACTGAAGCTTTCTTT.

The chain is built from TRBV6-5 and TRBJ1-2, with 8 nucleotides matching TRBD1. From germline, CDR1 is MNHEY and CDR2 SVGAGI. There are 14 residues in the CDR3. The trim removed 6 bases at V and 6 bases at J, leaving 9 bases unmatched. DNA of the CDR3: TGTGCCAGCAGCCCCAGAGGACAGGGAGATGGCTACACCTTC. Translating it yields CASSPRGQGDGYTF.

CDR3 sequence reads: CASSRDRGRDEQFF. CDR3 coding DNA: TGCGCCAGCAGCCGAGACAGGGGGCGAGATGAGCAGTTCTTC. The V call is TRBV5-1, the J call TRBJ2-1; 10 nucleotides align to TRBD1. The CDR3 contains 14 residues. V shed 4 bases and J 8 bases; nucleotides not matched to a gene: 6. The germline V gene has CDR1 SGHRS and CDR2 YFSETQ.

This clone has only a few counts. CDR3 loop: CAWSGQTTNEKLFF. Here the CDR3 DNA reads TGTGCCTGGAGTGGACAGACAACTAATGAAAAACTGTTTTTT. This sequence joins TRBV30 and TRBJ1-4, with D possibly TRBD1 on 5 matching bases. The germline CDR1 and CDR2 sequences are GTSNPN and SVGIG (reference sequence). The V end was cut by 1 base, the J end by 0 bases, with 6 bases between. This CDR3 region has 14 residues.

The CDR3 is CASSLEGSNQPQHF. CDR3 nucleotides: TGTGCCAGCAGCTTAGAGGGGAGCAATCAGCCCCAGCATTTT. The gene calls are TRBV7-9 and TRBJ1-5; D possibly corresponds to TRBD1 (5 bases). CDR3 length equals 14 residues. Deletions cut 1 base from V and 1 base from J, with 5 bases between. Germline lookup yields CDR1 SEHNR and CDR2 FQNEAQ (reference sequence). The full variable domain, rest sourced from reference TRBV7-9 and TRBJ1-5, is DTGVSQNPRHKITKRGQNVTFRCDPISEHNRLYWYRQTLGQGPEFLTYFQNEAQLEKSRLLSDRFSAERPKGSFSTLEIQRTEQGDSAMYLCASSLEGSNQPQHFGDGTRLSIL.

The chain carries TRBV2 and TRBJ2-7; 7 bases match TRBD2. In germline, CDR1 is SNHLY, CDR2 FYNNEI. Trimming cost V 6 bases and J 3 bases; bases outside gene matches: 5. CDR3 length equals 13 residues. In DNA form, the CDR3 reads TGTGCCAGCAGCCCCTTAGCGGGCTACGAGCAGTACTTC. Translation gives CASSPLAGYEQYF.

As concerns this clone: A read error may produce the germline difference seen at one junction end. This same CDR3 is encoded by further DNA sequences in the sample. The chain uses TRBV13 and TRBJ2-7; 7 positions agree with TRBD2. Germline CDR1 reads PRHDT; CDR2 reads FYEKMQ (reference sequence). This CDR3 comprises 16 residues. CDR3 DNA: TGTGCCAGCAGCCTAGGAGGGTCCGGGGGGTTCTACGAGCAGTACTTC. Its translation: CASSLGGSGGFYEQYF.

The rearrangement uses TRBV14 and TRBJ2-5; 9 nucleotides align to TRBD1. The ends lost 4 bases at V and 0 bases at J; junction bases unmatched: 3. The CDR3 loop spans 15 amino acids. The germline V gene has CDR1 SGHDN and CDR2 FVKESK. Here the CDR3 reads CASSRGDRDQETQYF. CDR3 nucleotides: TGTGCCAGCAGCCGGGGGGACAGGGACCAAGAGACCCAGTACTTC.

V and J are TRBV19 and TRBJ2-1; no clear D gene. This CDR3 spans 16 amino acids. CDR1 and CDR2 (germline): LNHDA, SQIVND (reference sequence). V shed 0 bases and J shed 9 bases, with 18 bases lying between them. CDR3 region: CASSIDSSVGRGEQFF. The CDR3 coding sequence is TGTGCCAGTAGTATAGATAGTTCGGTAGGCCGAGGTGAGCAGTTCTTC. Full variable domain (outside the CDR3, taken from reference TRBV19 and TRBJ2-1): DGGITQSPKYLFRKEGQNVTLSCEQNLNHDAMYWYRQDPGQGLRLIYYSQIVNDFQKGDIAEGYSVSREKKESFPLTVTSAQKNPTAFYLCASSIDSSVGRGEQFFGPGTRLTVL.

The rearrangement joins TRBV25-1 to TRBJ1-1, with TRBD1 matching over 7 bases. CDR1 is MGHDK and CDR2 is SYGVNS in the germline V gene. The CDR3 is made up of 16 amino acids. V lost 3 bases to trimming and J lost 3 bases; unmatched junction nucleotides: 10. CDR3 sequence: CASSDQQGNWDTEAFF. Written as DNA, the CDR3 is TGTGCCAGCAGTGATCAACAGGGGAATTGGGACACTGAAGCTTTCTTT.

This chain connects TRBV18 to TRBJ2-3, with TRBD2 matching 7 bases. The length of the CDR3 is 17 residues. CDR1 is KGHSH and CDR2 is LQKENI in the germline V gene. Trimming cost V 3 bases and J 0 bases; bases outside gene matches: 9. CDR3 amino acids: CASSPSSGTTSTDTQYF. The DNA for the CDR3 is TGTGCCAGCTCACCGTCTAGCGGAACCACTAGCACAGATACGCAGTATTTT.

The chain employs TRBV9 and TRBJ2-2; D might be TRBD2 (6 bases). The CDR3 is 17 amino acids. Trimming removed 6 bases at V and 3 bases at J, with 21 bases between. Germline values: CDR1 SGDLS, CDR2 YYNGEE. The CDR3 region is CASTLSLGDLHTGELFF. In DNA form, the CDR3 reads TGTGCCAGCACCCTTTCCCTCGGGGACTTACACACCGGGGAGCTGTTTTTT.

This sequence joins TRBV18 and TRBJ1-6; D unresolved. Trimming pared 2 bases from V and 5 bases from J, leaving 10 bases between. CDR3 length: 15 residues. CDR1 is KGHSH, CDR2 LQKENI, per germline. The CDR3 reads CASSPSAQDNSPLHF. The CDR3 nucleotides are TGTGCCAGCTCACCATCTGCTCAGGATAATTCACCCCTCCACTTT.

The V and J genes are TRBV6-5 and TRBJ1-4; D is ambiguous. With 8 bases removed from V and 14 bases from J, the gap between germline ends came to 6 bases. Germline CDR1 is MNHEY and CDR2 is SVGAGI. This CDR3 has 8 amino acids. The CDR3 spells CASDGLFF. Written as DNA, the CDR3 is TGTGCCAGCGACGGGCTGTTTTTT.

CDR3 region: CASSAMGNSPLHF. In DNA, the CDR3 is TGTGCCAGCAGTGCCATGGGCAATTCACCCCTCCACTTT. The chain employs TRBV6-4 and TRBJ1-6; D unresolved. The V gene lost 4 bases and the J gene lost 7 bases, with 8 bases spanning the gap. Germline values: CDR1 MRHNA, CDR2 SNTAGT. There are 13 residues in the CDR3.

This clone has a handful of counts. The chain uses TRBV5-6 and TRBJ2-3, with a weak D call TRBD1 (6 bases). Per the germline V gene, CDR1 is SGHDT and CDR2 is YYEEEE. Trimming took off 4 bases at V and 5 bases at J, with 8 bases between the two ends. This CDR3 has 12 amino acids. The CDR3 DNA reads as TGTGCCAGCAGCGTACAGGGAGATACGCAGTATTTT. Amino acid sequence: CASSVQGDTQYF.

This clone appeared a few times. This CDR3 is also generated by other DNA sequences in the sample. The chain uses TRBV5-1 and TRBJ2-5, with TRBD1 matching over 9 bases. The CDR3 length is 14 residues. V lost 3 bases and J lost 2; bases outside the gene matches: 2. Germline CDR1 SGHRS, CDR2 YFSETQ. The CDR3 bases are TGCGCCAGCAGCTCGGGACAGGGACAAGAGACCCAGTACTTC. Translated, it gives CASSSGQGQETQYF. The full variable domain, completed using reference TRBV5-1 and TRBJ2-5, is KAGVTQTPRYLIKTRGQQVTLSCSPISGHRSVSWYQQTPGQGLQFLFEYFSETQRNKGNFPGRFSGRQFSNSRSEMNVSTLELGDSALYLCASSSGQGQETQYFGPGTRLLVL.

The rearrangement uses TRBV7-9 and TRBJ1-2, with 8 bases fitting TRBD1. CDR3 size: 15 residues. With 5 bases clipped from V and 8 bases from J, the junction kept 13 bases outside the gene matches. Germline V gives CDR1 SEHNR, CDR2 FQNEAQ (reference sequence). DNA of the CDR3: TGTGCCAGCAGCGCCGTGACAGGGGAGCTGGAGGGCTACACCTTC. Translated: CASSAVTGELEGYTF.

This rearrangement joins TRBV5-6 to TRBJ2-7; D unclear. From germline, CDR1 is SGHDT and CDR2 YYEEEE. Trimming pared 0 bases from V and 7 bases from J, leaving 8 bases between. The CDR3 covers 12 residues. The CDR3 sequence: CASSLGAQEQYF. The CDR3 DNA sequence: TGTGCCAGCAGCTTGGGAGCGCAAGAGCAGTACTTC. Filled out from reference TRBV5-6 and TRBJ2-7, the complete variable domain reads DAGVTQSPTHLIKTRGQQVTLRCSPKSGHDTVSWYQQALGQGPQFIFQYYEEEERQRGNFPDRFSGHQFPNYSSELNVNALLLGDSALYLCASSLGAQEQYFGPGTRLTVT.

The chain carries TRBV15 and TRBJ2-1; 8 bases align to TRBD1. Looked up from germline, CDR1 is LNHNV and CDR2 is YYDKDF (reference sequence). V gave up 5 bases and J gave up 0 bases; unmatched junction bases: 6. There are 16 residues in the CDR3. CDR3 sequence reads: CATSLGQGNSYNEQFF. The CDR3 DNA follows: TGTGCCACCAGCCTAGGACAGGGAAACTCCTACAATGAGCAGTTCTTC. The variable domain in full, completed from reference TRBV15 and TRBJ2-1, reads DAMVIQNPRYQVTQFGKPVTLSCSQTLNHNVMYWYQQKSSQAPKLLFHYYDKDFNNEADTPDNFQSRRPNTSFCFLDIRSPGLGDTAMYLCATSLGQGNSYNEQFFGPGTRLTVL.